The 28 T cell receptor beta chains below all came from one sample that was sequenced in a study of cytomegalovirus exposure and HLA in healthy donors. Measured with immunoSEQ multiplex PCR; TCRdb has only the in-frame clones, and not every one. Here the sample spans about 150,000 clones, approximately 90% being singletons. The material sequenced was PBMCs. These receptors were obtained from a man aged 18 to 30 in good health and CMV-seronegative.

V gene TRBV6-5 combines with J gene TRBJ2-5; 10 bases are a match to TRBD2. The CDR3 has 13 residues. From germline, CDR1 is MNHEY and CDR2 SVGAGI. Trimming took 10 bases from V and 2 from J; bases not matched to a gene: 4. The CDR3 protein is CATQRGGQETQYF. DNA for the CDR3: TGTGCCACCCAGCGGGGGGGACAAGAGACCCAGTACTTC.

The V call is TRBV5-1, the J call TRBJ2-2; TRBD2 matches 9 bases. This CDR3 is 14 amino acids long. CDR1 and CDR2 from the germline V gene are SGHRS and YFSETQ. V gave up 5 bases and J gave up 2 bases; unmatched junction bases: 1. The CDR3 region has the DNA TGCGCCAGCAGTGGGACTAGCAACACCGGGGAGCTGTTTTTT. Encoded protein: CASSGTSNTGELFF.

The CDR3 bases are TGTGCCAGCTCAATGGCAGGACAGGGGGCCTCCACTCTCTCCTATAATTCACCCCTCCACTTT. It yields the protein CASSMAGQGASTLSYNSPLHF. The chain has TRBV18 and TRBJ1-6; 11 bases are a match to TRBD1. The CDR3 runs 21 residues. Germline CDR1 is KGHSH and CDR2 is LQKENI. The ends lost 5 bases at V and 0 bases at J; junction bases unmatched: 15.

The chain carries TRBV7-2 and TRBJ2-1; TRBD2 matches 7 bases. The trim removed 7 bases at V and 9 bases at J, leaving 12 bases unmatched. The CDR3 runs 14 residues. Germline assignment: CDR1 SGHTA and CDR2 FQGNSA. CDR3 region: CASTIGEGLGEQFF. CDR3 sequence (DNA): TGTGCCAGCACCATAGGGGAGGGCTTGGGTGAGCAGTTCTTC.

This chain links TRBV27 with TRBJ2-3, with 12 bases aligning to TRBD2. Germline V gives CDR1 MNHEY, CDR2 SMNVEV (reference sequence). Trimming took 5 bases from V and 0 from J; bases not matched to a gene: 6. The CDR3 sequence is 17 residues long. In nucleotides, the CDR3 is TGTGCCAGCAGTCCCAAGACTAGCGGGAGTAGCACAGATACGCAGTATTTT. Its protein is CASSPKTSGSSTDTQYF.

The CDR3 DNA follows: TGTGCCAGCAGACTCCTGTACAGCACAGATACGCAGTATTTT. Translated, it gives CASRLLYSTDTQYF. The V and J genes are TRBV27 and TRBJ2-3; no definite D call. Trimming took 6 bases from V and 0 from J, leaving 10 bases between them. The CDR3 length is 14 residues. Germline CDR1 and CDR2: MNHEY and SMNVEV (reference sequence).

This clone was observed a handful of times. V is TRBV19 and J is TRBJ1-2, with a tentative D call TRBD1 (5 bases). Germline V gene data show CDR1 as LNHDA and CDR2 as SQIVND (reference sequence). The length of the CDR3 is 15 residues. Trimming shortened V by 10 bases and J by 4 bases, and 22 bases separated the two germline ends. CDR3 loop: CATRPKGGVVYGYTF. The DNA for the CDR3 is TGTGCCACCCGCCCCAAGGGAGGGGTGGTCTATGGCTACACCTTC.

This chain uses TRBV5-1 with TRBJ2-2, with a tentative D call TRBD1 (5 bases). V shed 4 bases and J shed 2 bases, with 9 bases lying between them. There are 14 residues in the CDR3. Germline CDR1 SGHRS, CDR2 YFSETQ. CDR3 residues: CASSPRTNTGELFF. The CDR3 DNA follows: TGCGCCAGCAGCCCCCGGACAAACACCGGGGAGCTGTTTTTT.

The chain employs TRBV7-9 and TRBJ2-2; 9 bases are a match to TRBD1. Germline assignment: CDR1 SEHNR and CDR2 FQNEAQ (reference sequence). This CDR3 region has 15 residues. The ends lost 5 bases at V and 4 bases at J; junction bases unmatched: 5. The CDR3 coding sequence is TGTGCCAGCAGCCTACAGGGGGCCCTCACCGGGGAGCTGTTTTTT. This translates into CASSLQGALTGELFF. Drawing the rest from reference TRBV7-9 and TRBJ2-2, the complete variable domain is DTGVSQNPRHKITKRGQNVTFRCDPISEHNRLYWYRQTLGQGPEFLTYFQNEAQLEKSRLLSDRFSAERPKGSFSTLEIQRTEQGDSAMYLCASSLQGALTGELFFGEGSRLTVL.

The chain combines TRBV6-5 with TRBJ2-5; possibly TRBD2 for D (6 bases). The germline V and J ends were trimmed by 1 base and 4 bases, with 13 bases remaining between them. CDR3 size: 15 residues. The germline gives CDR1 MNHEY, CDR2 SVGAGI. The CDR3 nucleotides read TGTGCCAGCAGTTACTTAACCGGGAGTGGAGAGACCCAGTACTTC. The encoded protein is CASSYLTGSGETQYF.

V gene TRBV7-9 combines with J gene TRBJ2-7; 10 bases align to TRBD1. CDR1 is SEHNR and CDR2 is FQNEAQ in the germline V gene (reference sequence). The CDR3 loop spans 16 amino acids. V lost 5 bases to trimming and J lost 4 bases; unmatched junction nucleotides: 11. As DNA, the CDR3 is TGTGCCAGCAGCAAAACAGCGGGACAGGGGATGTACGAGCAGTACTTC. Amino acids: CASSKTAGQGMYEQYF.

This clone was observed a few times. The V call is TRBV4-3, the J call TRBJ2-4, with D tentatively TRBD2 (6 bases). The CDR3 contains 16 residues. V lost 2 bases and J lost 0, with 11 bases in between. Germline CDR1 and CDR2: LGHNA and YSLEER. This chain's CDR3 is CASSQSSGVAKNIQYF. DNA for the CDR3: TGCGCCAGCAGCCAATCATCGGGGGTAGCCAAAAACATTCAGTACTTC.

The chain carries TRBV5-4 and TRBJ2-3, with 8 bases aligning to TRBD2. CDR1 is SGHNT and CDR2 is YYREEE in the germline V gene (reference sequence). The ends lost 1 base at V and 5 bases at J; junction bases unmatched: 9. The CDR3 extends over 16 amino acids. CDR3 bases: TGTGCCAGCAGCTTGAATAGCGGGGCTCTAGGAGATACGCAGTATTTT. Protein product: CASSLNSGALGDTQYF.

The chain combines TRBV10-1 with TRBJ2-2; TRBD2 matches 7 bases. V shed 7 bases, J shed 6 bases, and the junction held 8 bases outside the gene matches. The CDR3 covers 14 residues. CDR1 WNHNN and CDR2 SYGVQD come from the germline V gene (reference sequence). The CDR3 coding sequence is TGCGCCAGCACCGCGGGGAGGGCAGCCGGGGAGCTGTTTTTT. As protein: CASTAGRAAGELFF.

The CDR3 spells CASSAGQPSKNIQYF. The CDR3 nucleotides read TGCGCCAGCAGCGCGGGACAGCCGAGCAAAAACATTCAGTACTTC. This chain uses TRBV5-1 with TRBJ2-4, with a tentative D call TRBD1 (7 bases). The V and J ends lost 4 bases and 3 bases respectively, with 14 bases between them. Germline CDR1 is SGHRS and CDR2 is YFSETQ. The CDR3 totals 15 residues.

The chain's CDR3 is CASSTGTKKEKLFF. The CDR3 DNA is TGTGCCAGCAGTACAGGGACCAAAAAAGAAAAACTGTTTTTT. This chain connects TRBV6-5 to TRBJ1-4; D might be TRBD1 (6 bases). Deletions cut 5 bases from V and 8 bases from J, with 15 bases between. CDR1 MNHEY and CDR2 SVGAGI come from the germline V gene. The CDR3 is 14 amino acids.

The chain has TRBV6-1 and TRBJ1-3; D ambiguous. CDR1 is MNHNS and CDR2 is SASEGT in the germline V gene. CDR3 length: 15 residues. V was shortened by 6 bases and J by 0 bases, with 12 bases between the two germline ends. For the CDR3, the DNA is TGTGCCAGCAGACAACTACGGGGCTCTGGAAACACCATATATTTT. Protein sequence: CASRQLRGSGNTIYF.

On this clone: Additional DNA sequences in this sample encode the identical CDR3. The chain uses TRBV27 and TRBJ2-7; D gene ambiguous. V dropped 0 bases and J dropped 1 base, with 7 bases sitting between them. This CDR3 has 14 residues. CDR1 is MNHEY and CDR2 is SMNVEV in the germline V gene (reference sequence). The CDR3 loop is CASSLSRVSYEQYF. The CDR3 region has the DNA TGTGCCAGCAGTTTATCGAGAGTATCCTACGAGCAGTACTTC.

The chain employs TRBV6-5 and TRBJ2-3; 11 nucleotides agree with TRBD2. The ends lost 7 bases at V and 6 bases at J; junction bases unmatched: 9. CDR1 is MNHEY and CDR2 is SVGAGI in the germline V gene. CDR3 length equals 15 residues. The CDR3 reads CASNLAGGPGDTQYF. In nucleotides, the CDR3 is TGTGCCAGCAACTTAGCGGGGGGGCCAGGGGATACGCAGTATTTT.

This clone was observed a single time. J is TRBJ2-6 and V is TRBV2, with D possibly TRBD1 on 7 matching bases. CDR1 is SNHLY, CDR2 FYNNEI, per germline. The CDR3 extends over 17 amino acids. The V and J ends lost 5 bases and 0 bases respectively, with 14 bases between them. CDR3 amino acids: CASSWRGQHSGANVLTF. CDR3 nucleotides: TGTGCCAGCAGTTGGAGGGGGCAGCACTCTGGGGCCAACGTCCTGACTTTC. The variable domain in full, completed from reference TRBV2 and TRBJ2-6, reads EPEVTQTPSHQVTQMGQEVILRCVPISNHLYFYWYRQILGQKVEFLVSFYNNEISEKSEIFDDQFSVERPDGSNFTLKIRSTKLEDSAMYFCASSWRGQHSGANVLTFGAGSRLTVL.

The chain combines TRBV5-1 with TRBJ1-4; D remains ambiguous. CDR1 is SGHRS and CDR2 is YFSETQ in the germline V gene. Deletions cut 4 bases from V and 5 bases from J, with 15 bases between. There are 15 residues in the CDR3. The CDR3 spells CASSMTVGMNEKLFF. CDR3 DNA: TGCGCCAGCAGCATGACTGTAGGAATGAATGAAAAACTGTTTTTT.

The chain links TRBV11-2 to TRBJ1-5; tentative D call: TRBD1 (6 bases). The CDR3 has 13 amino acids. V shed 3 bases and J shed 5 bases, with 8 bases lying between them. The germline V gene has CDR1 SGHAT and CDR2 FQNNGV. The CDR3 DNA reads TGTGCCAGCAGCTTGGACAGAGATCAGCCCCAGCATTTT. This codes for CASSLDRDQPQHF.

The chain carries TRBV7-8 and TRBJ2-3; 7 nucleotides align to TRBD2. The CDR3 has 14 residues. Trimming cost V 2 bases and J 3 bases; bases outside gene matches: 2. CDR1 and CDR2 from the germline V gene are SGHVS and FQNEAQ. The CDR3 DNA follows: TGTGCCAGCAGCTTAACGGGGGGAACAGATACGCAGTATTTT. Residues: CASSLTGGTDTQYF.

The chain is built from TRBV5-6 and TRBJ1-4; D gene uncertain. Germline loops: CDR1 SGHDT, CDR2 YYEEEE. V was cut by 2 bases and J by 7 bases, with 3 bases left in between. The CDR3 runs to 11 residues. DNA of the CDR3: TGTGCCAGCAGCTTCGGTGAAAAACTGTTTTTT. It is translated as CASSFGEKLFF.

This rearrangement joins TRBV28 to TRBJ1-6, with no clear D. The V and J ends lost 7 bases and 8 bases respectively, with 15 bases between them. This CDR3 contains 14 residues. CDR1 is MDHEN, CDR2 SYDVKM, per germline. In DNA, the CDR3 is TGTGCCAGCAATACCGGCGGGGAACATTCACCCCTCCACTTT. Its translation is CASNTGGEHSPLHF.

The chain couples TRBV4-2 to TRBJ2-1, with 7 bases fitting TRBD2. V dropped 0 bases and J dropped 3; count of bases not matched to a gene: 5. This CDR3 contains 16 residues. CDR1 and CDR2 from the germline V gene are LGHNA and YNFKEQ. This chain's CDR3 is CASSQDTAGIYNEQFF. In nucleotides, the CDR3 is TGTGCCAGCAGCCAAGATACAGCGGGGATCTACAATGAGCAGTTCTTC.

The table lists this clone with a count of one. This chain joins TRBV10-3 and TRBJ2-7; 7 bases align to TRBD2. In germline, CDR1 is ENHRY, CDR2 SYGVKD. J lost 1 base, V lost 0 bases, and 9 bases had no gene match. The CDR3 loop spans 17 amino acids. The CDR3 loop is CAISESWGEGESYEQYF. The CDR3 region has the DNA TGTGCCATCAGTGAGTCCTGGGGGGAGGGCGAATCCTACGAGCAGTACTTC.

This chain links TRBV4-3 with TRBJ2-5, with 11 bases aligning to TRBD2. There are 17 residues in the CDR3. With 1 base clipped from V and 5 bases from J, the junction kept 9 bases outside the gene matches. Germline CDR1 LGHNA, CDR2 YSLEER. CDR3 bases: TGCGCCAGCAGCCAAGTAGGTAGCGGGAGGGCCCAGGAGACCCAGTACTTC. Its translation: CASSQVGSGRAQETQYF.